Listed below are T cell receptor beta chains from one sample, sequenced in a study of blood T cell repertoires in COVID-19. Measured with immunoSEQ multiplex PCR; TCRdb has only the in-frame clones, and not every one. Of 95,000 to 110,000 clones in the sample, more than 80% were seen once. The specimen was peripheral blood. The receptors shown here come from a human donor in a cohort sampled during active COVID-19. Each CDR3 is given with its conserved first and last residue. The D gene is left open where the match is weak. Part of the rows lack a size; the others show once, few, many or a class for expanded clones.

D	V	size	J	DNA	CDR3
-	TRBV14	-	TRBJ1-1	TGTGCCAGCAGCCAAGATAGCCTGGGCACTGAAGCTTTCTTT	CASSQDSLGTEAFF
TRBD2	TRBV10-1	few	TRBJ2-7	TGCGCCAGCAGTGAACAAGCGGGGGGTTACGAGCAGTACTTC	CASSEQAGGYEQYF
-	TRBV5-1	-	TRBJ1-5	TGCGCCAGCAGCCCATCCGGGGTAGGCGGTGGTCAGCCCCAGCATTTT	CASSPSGVGGGQPQHF
TRBD2	TRBV5-1	-	TRBJ2-5	TGCGCCAGCAACCCCGGGAGCGGGGGGTTTGAAGAGACCCAGTACTTC	CASNPGSGGFEETQYF
TRBD1	TRBV7-9	-	TRBJ1-4	TGTGCCAGCAGCTACCGGGACAGTAATGAAAAACTGTTTTTT	CASSYRDSNEKLFF
-	TRBV6-5	-	TRBJ1-3	TGTGCCAGCCCCGGGGGGTTCTCTGGAAACACCATATATTTT	CASPGGFSGNTIYF
TRBD2	TRBV6-1	-	TRBJ2-3	TGTGCCAGCAGCGAACTCGGTAGCGGGGGGTTGGATACGCAGTATTTT	CASSELGSGGLDTQYF
-	TRBV30	-	TRBJ2-7	TGTGCCTGGAGTGTATCGGCAGGGCCCTACGAGCAGTACTTC	CAWSVSAGPYEQYF
TRBD1	TRBV18	-	TRBJ1-1	TGTGCCAGCTCACCACCGACAGGGACACTCCGTACTGAAGCTTTCTTT	CASSPPTGTLRTEAFF
TRBD1	TRBV5-1	-	TRBJ1-1	TGCGCCAGCAGCTTGGCCCAGACAGGGGTCGAAGCTTTCTTT	CASSLAQTGVEAFF
-	TRBV5-1	-	TRBJ1-2	TGCGCCAGCAGCTTGGCCCTGAACAGAAACTATGGCTACACCTTC	CASSLALNRNYGYTF
TRBD1	TRBV6-1	-	TRBJ1-2	TGTGCCAGCAGTGAAGTTTTGGCAGGGGGCGCGGGGGGCTACACCTTC	CASSEVLAGGAGGYTF
-	TRBV6-4	-	TRBJ1-2	TGTGCCAGCAGTGACAAGCTTGGGCCTCTGGGCGATGGCTACACCTTC	CASSDKLGPLGDGYTF
TRBD1	TRBV5-4	-	TRBJ1-1	TGTGCCAGCAGCAAACAGGGGCTGGGTACTGAAGCTTTCTTT	CASSKQGLGTEAFF
-	TRBV5-4	-	TRBJ2-3	TGTGCCAGCAGGCCCTACAGCACAGATACGCAGTATTTT	CASRPYSTDTQYF
-	TRBV11-2	-	TRBJ2-7	TGTGCCAGCAGCTGGAGGGGAATTAACGAGCAGTACTTC	CASSWRGINEQYF
-	TRBV5-5	-	TRBJ1-1	TGTGCCAGCAGCTTGGTCGGGTCGAACACTGAAGCTTTCTTT	CASSLVGSNTEAFF
-	TRBV7-2	-	TRBJ2-5	TGTGCCAGCAGCTTAGGGGCAGGGAAGGAGACCCAGTACTTC	CASSLGAGKETQYF
-	TRBV10-2	-	TRBJ1-1	TGCGCCGGGGGGTCCGGGGGGAACACTGAAGCTTTCTTT	CAGGSGGNTEAFF
-	TRBV6-5	-	TRBJ1-5	TGTGCCAGCAGTTACCGGGATGGGCAGCCCCAGCATTTT	CASSYRDGQPQHF
TRBD1	TRBV5-1	-	TRBJ2-4	TGCGCCAGTTGCCGGGACAGGGGAAACATTCAGTACTTC	CASCRDRGNIQYF
TRBD1	TRBV9	-	TRBJ2-1	TGTGCCAGCAGCGTAGACAGGGGAAGGAATGAGCAGTTCTTC	CASSVDRGRNEQFF
-	TRBV27	-	TRBJ1-2	TGTGCCAGCAGTCGGCCAGGGATGAACTATGGCTACACCTTC	CASSRPGMNYGYTF
-	TRBV21-1	-	TRBJ2-2	TGTGCCAGCAGCACTCCGACAGGGGGCCCCGGGGAGCTGTTTTTT	CASSTPTGGPGELFF
TRBD1	TRBV19	once	TRBJ2-4	TGTGCCAGTAGTATGGGGACAGAAAAAAACATTCAGTACTTC	CASSMGTEKNIQYF
-	TRBV10-1	few	TRBJ1-1	TGCGCCAGCAGTGAGTCCGGCAGGGGAGCTTTCTTT	CASSESGRGAFF
-	TRBV30	-	TRBJ1-2	TGTGCCTGGAGTAAGGTGGCAGCAGGTCGACATGGGTATGGCTACACCTTC	CAWSKVAAGRHGYGYTF
TRBD1	TRBV13	once	TRBJ1-6	TGTGCCAGCAGCTTAGGGGGCAGGGGGCGGGGTTCACCCCTCCACTTT	CASSLGGRGRGSPLHF
TRBD1	TRBV28	-	TRBJ2-7	TGTGCCAGCAAGGGGACAGGGAGCGCCTACGAGCAGTACTTC	CASKGTGSAYEQYF
TRBD1	TRBV6-4	-	TRBJ1-6	TGTGCCAGCAGTCCCGGGACAGGGGGTTCACCCCTCCACTTT	CASSPGTGGSPLHF
-	TRBV12-3/TRBV12-4	-	TRBJ1-6	TGTGCCAGCAGTTTAGAGCGTTCATCACCCCTCCACTTT	CASSLERSSPLHF
TRBD1	TRBV7-3	-	TRBJ2-1	TGTGCCAGCAGCCGGGACAGGTTCTCTGAAGAGCAGTTCTTC	CASSRDRFSEEQFF
-	TRBV7-3	-	TRBJ1-1	TGTGCCAGCAGCCTAGACCTGAACACTGAAGCTTTCTTT	CASSLDLNTEAFF
TRBD2	TRBV5-4	-	TRBJ2-1	TGTGCCAGCAGCTTGGTGCTAGCGGCCTACAATGAGCAGTTCTTC	CASSLVLAAYNEQFF
TRBD2	TRBV19	-	TRBJ2-1	TGTGCCAGTAGTCTATCGGGAGGGAGTGAGCAGTTCTTC	CASSLSGGSEQFF
-	TRBV3-1/TRBV3-2	few	TRBJ2-5	TGTGCCAGCAGCCAGGGACTTGGACAAGAGACCCAGTACTTC	CASSQGLGQETQYF
-	TRBV9	-	TRBJ1-2	TGTGCCAGCAGCACTCAACAGGGAATTGGCTACACCTTC	CASSTQQGIGYTF
TRBD1	TRBV6-2/TRBV6-3	-	TRBJ2-3	TGTGCCAGCAGTTACAGAGGGGGACAGGGGGCACATACGCAGTATTTT	CASSYRGGQGAHTQYF
TRBD2	TRBV12-3/TRBV12-4	-	TRBJ2-1	TGTGCCAGCAGTCAAGCGGGGGACCGGGAGCAGTTCTTC	CASSQAGDREQFF
TRBD2	TRBV5-1	-	TRBJ2-5	TGCGCCAGCAGCCCAGGGAGGGCAGGGGAGACCCAGTACTTC	CASSPGRAGETQYF
TRBD1	TRBV9	-	TRBJ2-7	TGTGCCAGCAGCGCCGGACAGGGACTCTCCTACGAGCAGTACTTC	CASSAGQGLSYEQYF
-	TRBV7-8	-	TRBJ1-2	TGTGCCAGCAGCCTATCTACAGGGAACTATGGCTACACCTTC	CASSLSTGNYGYTF
TRBD1	TRBV11-3	-	TRBJ1-1	TGTGCCAGCTTGCCAGGACAGGGGAACACTGAAGCTTTCTTT	CASLPGQGNTEAFF
TRBD1	TRBV4-3	few	TRBJ1-2	TGCGCCAGCAGCCAAGGTGACAGGACAGGCGGCTATGGCTACACCTTC	CASSQGDRTGGYGYTF
-	TRBV7-9	-	TRBJ2-5	TGTGCCAGCACCCGCTGGGGGGCTAGCGGTAACAAGGAGGAGACCCAGTACTTC	CASTRWGASGNKEETQYF
-	TRBV5-1	-	TRBJ1-5	TGCGCCAGCAGCCCCGCCGGGTTGGGGATAGGGGATCAGCCCCAGCATTTT	CASSPAGLGIGDQPQHF